These 11 T cell receptor beta chains came from one sample sequenced in a study of CXCR3-negative and CXCR3-positive naive CD8 T cells. The libraries of TRB cDNA were prepared using 5' RACE with UMI labels. TCRdb re-called the 5' RACE reads and shows each CDR3 protein once, DNA omitted. The sample table sets out about 40,000 distinct CDR3 sequences. Sequenced material: memory CD8+ T cells from blood. These receptors originate from a human donor in good health. Some clones in this sample may be carry-over from other donors' samples.

The chain recombines TRBV7-6 with TRBJ2-1; TCRdb calls TRBD2, which cannot be checked without DNA. CDR1 is SGHVS, CDR2 FNYEAQ, per germline. This CDR3 contains 14 residues. CDR3: CASSLAREDNEQFF.

The chain carries TRBV29-1 and TRBJ2-7; TCRdb reports TRBD1, a call that lacks DNA to check it against. This CDR3 comprises 14 residues. Germline CDR1 is SQVTM and CDR2 is ANQGSEA. CDR3 sequence: CSVYAQGGSYEQYF.

The genes are TRBV29-1 and TRBJ2-1. CDR1 SQVTM and CDR2 ANQGSEA come from the germline V gene. The CDR3 spans 14 residues. Here the CDR3 reads CSVEEGRIYNEQFF.

V gene TRBV14 combines with J gene TRBJ2-5. CDR3 length equals 14 residues. From germline, CDR1 is SGHDN and CDR2 FVKESK. CDR3 region: CASSSTGFQETQYF.

V gene TRBV12-3 or TRBV12-4 combines with J gene TRBJ2-1; with no DNA, the TCRdb D assignment of TRBD1 cannot be verified. This CDR3 spans 15 amino acids. CDR3 region: CASSRPGQGADEQFF.

The chain is built from TRBV7-9 and TRBJ1-2; TCRdb designates TRBD1, a call that cannot be tested without DNA. Per the germline V gene, CDR1 is SEHNR and CDR2 is FQNEAQ (reference sequence). The CDR3 has 17 amino acids. CDR3 residues: CASSPGIGTPQDYGYTF.

The chain employs TRBV6-4 and TRBJ2-6. CDR1 and CDR2 (germline): MRHNA, SNTAGT. This CDR3 has 14 residues. CDR3 sequence reads: CASSEASGANVLAF.

This rearrangement joins TRBV29-1 to TRBJ2-7. The CDR3 totals 15 residues. Germline lookup yields CDR1 SQVTM and CDR2 ANQGSEA. This CDR3 reads CSVEDLAGNSYEQYF.

This clonotype is deemed medium-sized by its frequency. This chain links TRBV29-1 with TRBJ2-7; TCRdb selects TRBD1, and the lack of DNA leaves this call unchecked. The CDR3 is 12 amino acids. Germline CDR1 reads SQVTM; CDR2 reads ANQGSEA. The CDR3 reads CSVEVGAYEQYF.

The genes are TRBV19 and TRBJ2-4. Germline-derived CDR1 and CDR2 are LNHDA and SQIVND (reference sequence). The CDR3 is made up of 14 amino acids. This CDR3 is CASSGLVSGNIQYF.

The gene calls are TRBV20-1 and TRBJ2-1; TCRdb's D gene call, TRBD1, goes unchecked for lack of DNA. Germline V lookup: CDR1 DFQATT, CDR2 SNEGSKA (reference sequence). The CDR3 extends over 14 amino acids. CDR3: CSAPGRGLTIEQFF.